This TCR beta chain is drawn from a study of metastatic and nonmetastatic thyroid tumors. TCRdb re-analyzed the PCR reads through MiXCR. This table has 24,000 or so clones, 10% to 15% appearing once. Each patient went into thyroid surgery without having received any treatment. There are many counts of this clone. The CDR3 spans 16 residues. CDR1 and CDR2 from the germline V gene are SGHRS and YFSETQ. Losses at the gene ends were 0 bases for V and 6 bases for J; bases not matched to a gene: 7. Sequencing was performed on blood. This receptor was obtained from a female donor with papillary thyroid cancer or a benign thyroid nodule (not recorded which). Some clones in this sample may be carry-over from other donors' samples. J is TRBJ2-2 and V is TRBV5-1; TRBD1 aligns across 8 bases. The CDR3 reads CASSLAPLTGAGELFF. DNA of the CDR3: TGCGCCAGCAGCTTGGCCCCCTTGACAGGGGCCGGGGAGCTGTTTTTT.